This entry lists 8 T cell receptor beta chains sequenced from one sample in a study of blood T cell repertoires in COVID-19. The assay was immunoSEQ multiplex PCR, and TCRdb's table has in-frame clones only and misses some. The table includes some 210,000 clones, 89% detected once. Sequencing was done on a sample of peripheral blood. All receptors derive from a man aged 55 to 70 who had recovered from COVID-19.

The CDR3 bases are TGTGCCAGCAGGGGAGAAGGGCCCCAGCATTTT. Encoded protein: CASRGEGPQHF. The rearrangement joins TRBV25-1 to TRBJ1-5; unclear D gene. Between the trimmed V and J ends, which lost 6 bases and 9 bases, there was a span of 9 bases. Germline CDR1 is MGHDK and CDR2 is SYGVNS. The CDR3 totals 11 residues.

The CDR3 loop reads CASSYGQGNQPQHF. Written as DNA, the CDR3 is TGTGCCAGCTCATACGGACAGGGTAATCAGCCCCAGCATTTT. The chain carries TRBV18 and TRBJ1-5; 8 positions agree with TRBD1. CDR3 length: 14 residues. Trimming removed 5 bases from V and 4 bases from J; junction bases left unmatched: 4. CDR1 is KGHSH, CDR2 LQKENI, per germline.

The CDR3, as DNA: TGTGCTAGTGGCCCGGACAGCGAAGCTTTCTTT. Protein sequence: CASGPDSEAFF. This chain links TRBV12-5 with TRBJ1-1, with a possible D match to TRBD1 (6 bases). The CDR3 totals 11 residues. Trimming removed 6 bases at V and 8 bases at J, with 10 bases between. Germline-derived CDR1 and CDR2 are LGHNT and FRNRAP.

The chain combines TRBV5-4 with TRBJ2-1; no clear D gene. Germline CDR1 and CDR2: SGHNT and YYREEE (reference sequence). This CDR3 contains 13 residues. The V end lost 4 bases, the J end lost 2 bases, and 7 bases lay between the germline ends. CDR3 in DNA: TGTGCCAGCAGCCCGGCGGCCTACAATGAGCAGTTCTTC. Translation: CASSPAAYNEQFF.

The genes are TRBV5-1 and TRBJ1-6, with 10 bases lining up with TRBD1. Germline values: CDR1 SGHRS, CDR2 YFSETQ. The CDR3 extends over 16 amino acids. V shed 2 bases and J 9 bases; nucleotides not matched to a gene: 8. CDR3 coding DNA: TGCGCCAGCAGCTTCACACCGGGACAGGGGACTTCACCCCTCCACTTT. It encodes CASSFTPGQGTSPLHF.

The rearrangement links TRBV28 to TRBJ1-2; no clear D gene. Trimming removed 7 bases from V and 0 bases from J, with 6 bases in between. CDR1 is MDHEN and CDR2 is SYDVKM in the germline V gene. This CDR3 spans 12 amino acids. For the CDR3, the DNA is TGTGCCAGCACGAGAGCTAACTATGGCTACACCTTC. Translated, it gives CASTRANYGYTF.

This clone was observed a handful of times. The chain carries TRBV27 and TRBJ2-7, with 9 bases that match TRBD2. Germline assignment: CDR1 MNHEY and CDR2 SMNVEV (reference sequence). This CDR3 has 18 residues. V dropped 4 bases and J dropped 0; count of bases not matched to a gene: 13. The CDR3 nucleotides are TGTGCCAGCAGTTCCCCCCCAGCGGGAGGCCCGAGCTCCTACGAGCAGTACTTC. Translated: CASSSPPAGGPSSYEQYF.

As concerns this clone: The same CDR3 also results from other DNA sequences found in this sample. The V call is TRBV18, the J call TRBJ1-1, with D maybe TRBD1 (6 bases). V lost 3 bases and J lost 3, with 8 bases in between. The CDR3 covers 13 residues. Germline loops: CDR1 KGHSH, CDR2 LQKENI. The CDR3: CASSPHRDTEAFF. The CDR3 DNA follows: TGTGCCAGCTCACCTCACAGGGACACTGAAGCTTTCTTT.